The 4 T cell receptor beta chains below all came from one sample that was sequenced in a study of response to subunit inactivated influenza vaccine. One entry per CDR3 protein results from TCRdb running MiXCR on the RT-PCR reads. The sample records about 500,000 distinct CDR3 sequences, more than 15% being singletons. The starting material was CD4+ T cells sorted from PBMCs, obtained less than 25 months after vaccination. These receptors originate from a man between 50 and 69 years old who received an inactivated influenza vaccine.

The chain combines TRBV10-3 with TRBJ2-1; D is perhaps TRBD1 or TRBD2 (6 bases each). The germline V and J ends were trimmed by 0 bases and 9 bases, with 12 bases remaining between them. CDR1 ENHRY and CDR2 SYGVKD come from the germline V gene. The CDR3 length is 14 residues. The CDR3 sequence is CAISESGGPTEQFF. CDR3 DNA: TGTGCCATCAGTGAGTCTGGGGGGCCCACTGAGCAGTTCTTC.

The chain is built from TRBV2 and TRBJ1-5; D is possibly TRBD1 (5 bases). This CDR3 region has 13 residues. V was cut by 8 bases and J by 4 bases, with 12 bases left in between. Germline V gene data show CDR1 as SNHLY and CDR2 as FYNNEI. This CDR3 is CASGRRGNQPQHF. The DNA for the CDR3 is TGTGCCAGCGGGAGGAGGGGAAATCAGCCCCAGCATTTT.

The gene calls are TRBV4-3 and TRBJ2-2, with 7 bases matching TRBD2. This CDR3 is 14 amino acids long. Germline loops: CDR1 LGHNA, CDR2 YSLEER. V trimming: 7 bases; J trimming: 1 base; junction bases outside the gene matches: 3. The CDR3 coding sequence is TGCGCCAGCAACCGGGAGGTGAACACCGGGGAGCTGTTTTTT. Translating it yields CASNREVNTGELFF.

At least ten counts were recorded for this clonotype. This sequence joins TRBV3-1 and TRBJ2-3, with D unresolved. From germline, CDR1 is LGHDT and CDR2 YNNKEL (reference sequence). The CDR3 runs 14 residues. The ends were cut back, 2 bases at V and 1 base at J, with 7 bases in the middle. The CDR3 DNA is TGTGCCAGCAGCCAACTAGGACGCACAGATACGCAGTATTTT. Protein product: CASSQLGRTDTQYF.